In this sample, the clone carrying this TCR beta chain turned up a few times. Its antigen is as yet unknown. This sample was taken from a study of cytomegalovirus exposure and HLA in healthy donors. The study ran its PCR with 60 Vbeta and 13 Jbeta primers. Here immunoSEQ multiplex PCR was the method, and the copy in TCRdb shows in-frame clones only, minus some. The table has about 100,000 clones, roughly 73% seen once. The study's findings and limits: In vitro, three CMV-associated chains proved specific for CMV antigens. Apparent HLA restriction characterized most CMV-associated TCR beta chains in a later analysis. A later analysis linked around 17,000 TCR beta sequences to HLA alleles at 0.05 false discovery rate.

Germline V lookup: CDR1 MNHNS, CDR2 SASEGT. The CDR3 runs to 16 residues. The rearrangement joins TRBV6-1 to TRBJ2-5, with 8 positions matching TRBD1. With the DNA end fitting TRBJ2-7 better, the J assignment may be wrong. Specimen: PBMCs. The source of this sequence is a man in his forties or fifties in good health and CMV-seropositive. This chain's CDR3 is CASSDPPGTGAYEQYF. CDR3 nucleotide sequence: TGTGCCAGCAGTGATCCCCCCGGGACAGGAGCCTACGAGCAGTACTTC.